Listed below are T cell receptor beta chains from one sample, sequenced in a study of neurological immune-mediated disorders. TCRdb fed the 5' RACE reads into MiXCR, producing one record per CDR3 protein. The sample has approximately 32,000 distinct CDR3 sequences, almost 7.5% seen once. Sequencing input: PBMCs. The receptor set was obtained from a woman in her thirties or forties in good health. The CDR3 runs from the conserved cysteine through the conserved F or W. D genes are given only for firm matches. Clone size is given for some rows only: seen once, a few or many times, or a class if the clone is expanded.

TRBJ2-5,many,NA,TRBV10-3,CAISESTGPETQYF,TGTGCCATCAGTGAGTCGACGGGCCCAGAGACCCAGTACTTC
TRBJ2-6,many,TRBD1,TRBV5-4,CASSGARGQVSSGANVLTF,TGTGCCAGCAGCGGTGCCAGGGGGCAAGTTAGCTCTGGGGCCAACGTCCTGACTTTC
TRBJ2-1,many,NA,TRBV19,CASSIEGGYQQFF,TGTGCCAGTAGTATAGAGGGGGGCTACCAGCAGTTCTTC
TRBJ2-7,many,TRBD1,TRBV7-2,CASSLGTGTYEQYF,TGTGCCAGCAGCTTGGGGACAGGTACCTACGAGCAGTACTTC
TRBJ2-1,NA,NA,TRBV29-1,CSVDDGRRNEQFF,TGCAGCGTTGATGACGGGAGAAGAAATGAGCAGTTCTTC
TRBJ1-3,many,NA,TRBV20-1,CSARRATSGNTIYF,TGCAGTGCTAGAAGGGCCACCTCTGGAAACACCATATATTTT
TRBJ2-1,many,NA,TRBV2,CASSELNEQFF,TGTGCCAGCAGTGAATTAAATGAGCAGTTCTTC
TRBJ1-1,many,NA,TRBV5-1,CASSSLGFETEAFF,TGCGCCAGCAGCTCCCTTGGTTTCGAAACTGAAGCTTTCTTT
TRBJ2-2,many,TRBD2,TRBV12-3/TRBV12-4,CASSLGLANTGELFF,TGTGCCAGCAGTCTGGGACTAGCGAACACCGGGGAGCTGTTTTTT
TRBJ1-2,NA,NA,TRBV12-3/TRBV12-4,CASSPTEGYGYTF,TGTGCCAGCAGTCCGACAGAGGGGTATGGCTACACCTTC
TRBJ2-5,many,TRBD2,TRBV5-1,CASRGLAVQETQYF,TGCGCCAGCAGAGGACTAGCGGTACAAGAGACCCAGTACTTC
TRBJ1-1,many,NA,TRBV12-3/TRBV12-4,CASSLWVYTEAFF,TGTGCCAGCAGTTTATGGGTGTACACTGAAGCTTTCTTT
TRBJ2-1,many,NA,TRBV24-1,CATSDHPGGEQFF,TGTGCCACCAGTGACCACCCCGGGGGAGAGCAGTTCTTC
TRBJ1-1,many,NA,TRBV5-1,CASSFSSSNTEAFF,TGCGCCAGCAGCTTTAGCAGCTCGAACACTGAAGCTTTCTTT
TRBJ1-5,few,NA,TRBV6-1,CASSGADVGNQPQHF,TGTGCCAGCAGTGGGGCGGACGTCGGCAATCAGCCCCAGCATTTT
TRBJ2-1,many,NA,TRBV20-1,CSARTPSEGEQFF,TGCAGTGCTAGGACCCCCTCGGAGGGTGAGCAGTTCTTC
TRBJ2-5,many,NA,TRBV7-8,CASSREQETQYF,TGTGCCAGCAGCCGGGAGCAAGAGACCCAGTACTTC
TRBJ1-2,many,TRBD1,TRBV3-1,CASSHSTGNHGYTF,TGTGCCAGCAGCCACTCGACAGGGAACCATGGCTACACCTTC
TRBJ2-7,many,TRBD2,TRBV10-3,CAITGLAEGVQYF,TGTGCCATCACTGGACTAGCGGAAGGGGTGCAGTACTTC
TRBJ2-1,medium-sized,NA,TRBV3-1,CASSQGNEQFF,TGTGCCAGCAGCCAAGGCAATGAGCAGTTCTTC
TRBJ2-3,many,NA,TRBV20-1,CSAEMDTQYF,TGCAGTGCCGAAATGGATACGCAGTATTTT
TRBJ2-5,many,NA,TRBV9,CASSVGSETQYF,TGTGCCAGCAGCGTAGGGAGCGAGACCCAGTACTTC
TRBJ2-7,many,TRBD2,TRBV7-9,CASVEQRGYEQYF,TGTGCCAGCGTAGAGCAGCGGGGCTACGAGCAGTACTTC
TRBJ2-7,many,TRBD2,TRBV27,CASSLAGLPYEQYF,TGTGCCAGCAGTTTAGCGGGACTACCCTACGAGCAGTACTTC
TRBJ2-3,many,NA,TRBV27,CASSLEGSTQYF,TGTGCCAGCAGTTTAGAGGGTTCCACGCAGTATTTT
TRBJ1-2,many,TRBD1,TRBV7-2,CASSLNRGNYGYTF,TGTGCCAGCAGCTTAAACAGGGGGAACTATGGCTACACCTTC
TRBJ1-2,many,NA,TRBV5-6,CASSLGSGQGLNYGYTF,TGTGCCAGCAGCTTAGGGAGTGGTCAGGGATTAAACTATGGCTACACCTTC
TRBJ2-1,many,TRBD2,TRBV6-1,CASQWSRGSGNEQFF,TGTGCCAGCCAGTGGAGCCGCGGGAGTGGGAATGAGCAGTTCTTC
TRBJ1-5,many,NA,TRBV7-2,CASSLQGNQPQHF,TGTGCCAGCAGCCTGCAGGGGAATCAGCCCCAGCATTTT
TRBJ1-2,many,TRBD1,TRBV10-3,CAAEPGAGGTDGYTF,TGTGCCGCCGAACCGGGGGCAGGGGGCACGGATGGCTACACCTTC
TRBJ1-6,many,NA,TRBV20-1,CSASTGLSPLHF,TGCAGTGCTAGTACAGGGCTCTCACCCCTCCACTTT
TRBJ2-1,many,NA,TRBV5-1,CASSFRDFQFF,TGCGCCAGCAGCTTCCGGGATTTTCAGTTCTTC
TRBJ1-2,NA,NA,TRBV6-2/TRBV6-3,CASSYTGGDYGYTF,TGTGCCAGCAGTTACACCGGGGGGGACTATGGCTACACCTTC
TRBJ1-6,many,NA,TRBV28,CASSTAGSSPLHF,TGTGCCAGCAGTACGGCCGGGTCTTCACCCCTCCACTTT
TRBJ1-5,many,TRBD1,TRBV20-1,CSASIDRVNQPQHF,TGCAGTGCTAGTATTGACAGGGTCAATCAGCCCCAGCATTTT
TRBJ1-1,many,NA,TRBV27,CASSFRVFGTLDEGEAFF,TGTGCCAGCAGTTTTAGGGTTTTTGGGACGCTGGACGAGGGTGAAGCTTTCTTT
TRBJ2-1,many,TRBD1,TRBV13,CASTPSTGGLGYEQFF,TGTGCCAGCACTCCGTCGACAGGGGGCCTGGGGTATGAGCAGTTCTTC
TRBJ2-1,many,TRBD2,TRBV7-2,CASSPRGGGRVYEQFF,TGTGCCAGCAGCCCCCGGGGGGGCGGGAGGGTATATGAGCAGTTCTTC
TRBJ2-3,many,TRBD2,TRBV10-2,CASSDQRGVTDTQYF,TGCGCCAGCAGTGATCAGCGGGGGGTCACAGATACGCAGTATTTT
TRBJ2-6,few,NA,TRBV14,CASSEESRGSGANVLTF,TGTGCCAGCAGCGAGGAGTCGAGGGGATCTGGGGCCAACGTCCTGACTTTC
TRBJ2-3,many,TRBD2,TRBV15,CATSRGGLARVWTDTQYF,TGTGCCACCAGCAGAGGTGGACTAGCGAGGGTTTGGACAGATACGCAGTATTTT
TRBJ2-7,NA,TRBD1,TRBV29-1,CSVQSTGPSYGQYF,TGCAGCGTCCAATCGACAGGGCCCTCCTACGGGCAGTACTTC
TRBJ2-1,many,TRBD2,TRBV12-3/TRBV12-4,CASSLAGGQGEQFF,TGTGCCAGCAGTTTGGCGGGAGGGCAGGGTGAGCAGTTCTTC
TRBJ2-1,many,NA,TRBV28,CASSSRDSRGNEQFF,TGTGCCAGCAGTTCGCGGGACTCCCGGGGCAATGAGCAGTTCTTC
TRBJ2-2,few,NA,TRBV7-6,CASSLNTGELFF,TGTGCCAGCAGCTTGAACACCGGGGAGCTGTTTTTT
TRBJ1-1,many,NA,TRBV14,CASSQVPGRARDTEAFF,TGTGCCAGCAGCCAAGTTCCAGGGAGGGCGCGGGACACTGAAGCTTTCTTT
TRBJ2-7,many,TRBD2,TRBV5-5,CASSQLLGLAGVGYEQYF,TGTGCCAGCAGCCAACTATTGGGACTAGCGGGAGTTGGCTACGAGCAGTACTTC
TRBJ1-4,many,NA,TRBV3-1,CASSQTGWSEKLFF,TGTGCCAGCAGCCAAACAGGGTGGAGTGAAAAACTGTTTTTT
TRBJ1-5,many,NA,TRBV12-3/TRBV12-4,CASRIQAGDQPQHF,TGTGCCAGCAGAATACAGGCGGGGGATCAGCCCCAGCATTTT
TRBJ1-2,many,TRBD1,TRBV7-9,CASSLGQDKYYGYTF,TGTGCCAGCAGCCTCGGACAGGACAAGTACTATGGCTACACCTTC
TRBJ2-5,many,NA,TRBV28,CASSFTETQYF,TGTGCCAGCAGTTTCACTGAGACCCAGTACTTC
TRBJ2-1,many,TRBD2,TRBV27,CAARPSGGNYNEQFF,TGTGCCGCCAGACCTAGCGGGGGGAACTACAATGAGCAGTTCTTC
TRBJ2-1,many,TRBD2,TRBV7-9,CASSLATSGGAHEQFF,TGTGCCAGCAGCTTAGCGACTAGCGGGGGGGCCCATGAGCAGTTCTTC
TRBJ1-1,many,NA,TRBV14,CASSQEGSRFTEAFF,TGTGCCAGCAGCCAAGAGGGCAGCCGATTCACTGAAGCTTTCTTT
TRBJ2-1,many,TRBD2,TRBV25-1,CASSPGTSVWNEQFF,TGTGCCAGCAGCCCAGGGACTAGCGTATGGAATGAGCAGTTCTTC
TRBJ2-7,many,NA,TRBV6-1,CASSATLAPSYEQYF,TGTGCCAGCAGTGCCACGCTAGCTCCTTCCTACGAGCAGTACTTC
TRBJ2-7,many,NA,TRBV24-1,CATSDNRYEQYF,TGTGCCACCAGTGATAACCGCTACGAGCAGTACTTC